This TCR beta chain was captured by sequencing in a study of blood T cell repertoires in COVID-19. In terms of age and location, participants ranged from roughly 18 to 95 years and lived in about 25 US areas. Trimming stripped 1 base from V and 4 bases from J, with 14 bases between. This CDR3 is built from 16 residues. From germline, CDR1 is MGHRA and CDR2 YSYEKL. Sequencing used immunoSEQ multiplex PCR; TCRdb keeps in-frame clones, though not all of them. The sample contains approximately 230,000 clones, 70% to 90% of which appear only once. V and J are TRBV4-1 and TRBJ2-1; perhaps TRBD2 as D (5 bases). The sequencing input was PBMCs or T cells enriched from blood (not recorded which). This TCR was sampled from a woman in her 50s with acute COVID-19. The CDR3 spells CASSQALRTVYNEQFF. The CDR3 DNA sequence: TGCGCCAGCAGCCAAGCTCTAAGGACTGTTTACAATGAGCAGTTCTTC.